The present T cell receptor beta chain was sequenced within a study of blood T cells in healthy people across ages (dated by TCRdb to between 2014 and 2017). Broadly, across the study: In model experiments, roughly one uniquely barcoded TCR beta cDNA molecule per two T cells was captured by template switching. Using deep sequencing normalized with unique cDNA molecular identifiers, the study measured how TCR beta repertoire diversity changes with age. To avoid experimental bias, donors of different ages were spread randomly across the sequencing lanes. For two donors (one aged 18 to 29 and one aged 80 or older), the study analyzed two additional independent replicas of 1 million unique cDNA reads from the same blood draw. The donors were divided into four age groups: young (average approximately 16 years), middle-aged (approximately 39), aged (about 60) and long-lived (nearly 85).

On this clonotype itself: Its target antigen remains unknown. Per-nucleotide qualities are absent, and no much larger clonotype sits a single base away.

The library was prepared using 5' RACE. The listed sequencing device is Illumina HiSeq 2500. A second roughly 6 to 12 cycle PCR used a sample-barcoded 5' primer and a J-beta primer mix. Each TCR beta cDNA molecule received a unique molecular identifier from a template-switch 5' adaptor carrying 12 random nucleotides. Each sample yielded at least 3 million CDR3-containing paired-end reads. First-strand cDNA was synthesized from all RNA with the Mint cDNA synthesis kit, primed by a TRBC-specific oligonucleotide. Following uracil-DNA glycosylase treatment, all cDNA underwent a first 18-cycle PCR with the universal primers M1SS and BC2_uni_R. The published analysis was carried out like this. For normalization, 1 million high-quality reads were randomly selected from each sample, with every read carrying a distinct molecular identifier. Instead of being binned into consensus sequences, reads that shared molecular identifiers were thrown out. MiTCR, with a Q25 quality threshold and the strictest error-elimination algorithm, was used for CDR3 identification, clonotype clustering and error correction. A nonparametric unseen species model using Euler transformation provided a lower-bound estimate of total TCR beta diversity. TCRdb trimmed public reads at Q25 via fastp, called clones via MiXCR and kept in-frame beta chains. Rows with one shared CDR3 protein collapse into an entry with the most common genes and DNA. The V and J calls were not made by the authors but by TCRdb's processing. The sample records approximately 940,000 distinct CDR3 sequences, roughly 43% of which are singletons. The ten largest clonotypes hold around an eighth of the sample.

What the study reported, not specific to this receptor: Estimates of total diversity based on one million sequenced T cells were regarded as lower bounds and as underestimates. The percentage of naive T cells measured by flow cytometry correlated strongly with observed TCR beta diversity. As age increased, observed TCR beta diversity per million T cells dropped in a roughly linear way, and a significant reduction was already evident by age about 40. Compared with the aged group, the long-lived group had more naive CD4+ T cells, fewer expanded clones and increased TCR diversity, suggesting age selection. Conclusive comparison of naive and antigen-experienced compartments was prevented by the profiling of bulk unsorted PBMCs. The CMV infection status of donors was not known, potentially confounding age-related changes in expanded clonotypes.

The approximately 40 donors, aged about 6 to 95 years, were systemically healthy Caucasian individuals from Russia. Roughly 9 milliliters of peripheral blood were drawn from each donor into EDTA-treated Vacutainer tubes. Ficoll-Paque density-gradient centrifugation was used to isolate PBMCs, with at least 7 million obtained per sample. Trizol reagent was used to extract total RNA from the PBMCs, yielding at least 5.5 micrograms per sample. The percentages of naive CD45RAhigh/CD27high T cells were determined by flow cytometry on a PBMC aliquot from every donor. Including the terminal cysteine and phenylalanine, the CDR3 comprises 17 residues. Only the CDR3 DNA is retained, 51 bases long and in frame from the first base. Via the germline V gene, CDR1 is SGHRS and CDR2 YFSETQ. V and J are trimmed by 3 bases and 4 bases, and the gene matches miss 15 bases of the junction.

Sequencing input: blood. The sequence is built from TRBV5-1 and TRBJ2-5, with 7 bases in between that match TRBD2. The receptor was derived from a man aged 30 to 39 in good health. The nucleotide sequence is given as TGCGCCAGCAGCTCCGCTACTAGCGATAATGGACCAGAGACCCAGTACTTC. It specifies CASSSATSDNGPETQYF. The reference TRBV5-1 and TRBJ2-5 proteins fill in what lies around the CDR3, so the full variable domain reads KAGVTQTPRYLIKTRGQQVTLSCSPISGHRSVSWYQQTPGQGLQFLFEYFSETQRNKGNFPGRFSGRQFSNSRSEMNVSTLELGDSALYLCASSSATSDNGPETQYFGPGTRLLVL.